Following are 21 T cell receptor beta chains from one sample sequenced in a study of cytomegalovirus exposure and HLA in healthy donors. 13 Jbeta primers and 60 Vbeta primers were used for the PCR. Using immunoSEQ multiplex PCR, the repertoire was profiled, and TCRdb retains in-frame clones only, with some absent. The table shows 100,000 to 150,000 clones, with 81% occurring only once. The sample was PBMCs. The receptors were gathered from a young man in good health and CMV-seronegative.

The genes are TRBV6-5 and TRBJ2-5; TRBD1 matches 7 bases. Unmatched junction bases numbered 11, after V lost 5 bases and J lost 5 bases. The V gene's germline CDR1 is MNHEY and CDR2 SVGAGI. The CDR3 length is 15 residues. The CDR3 here is CASSSIQGMGETQYF. In DNA, the CDR3 is TGTGCCAGCAGTAGCATACAGGGGATGGGGGAGACCCAGTACTTC.

This clone was observed once. The rearrangement uses TRBV15 and TRBJ1-6, with unresolved D. V was shortened by 7 bases and J by 0 bases, with 10 bases between the two germline ends. The CDR3 runs to 15 residues. The V gene's germline CDR1 is LNHNV and CDR2 YYDKDF (reference sequence). The CDR3 sequence: CATIPMSSYNSPLHF. The CDR3 nucleotides read TGTGCCACCATTCCCATGAGCTCCTATAATTCACCCCTCCACTTT. The full variable domain, completed using reference TRBV15 and TRBJ1-6, is DAMVIQNPRYQVTQFGKPVTLSCSQTLNHNVMYWYQQKSSQAPKLLFHYYDKDFNNEADTPDNFQSRRPNTSFCFLDIRSPGLGDTAMYLCATIPMSSYNSPLHFGNGTRLTVT.

This sequence joins TRBV5-6 and TRBJ2-7, with D tentatively TRBD2 (6 bases). CDR1 and CDR2 (germline): SGHDT, YYEEEE. The CDR3 covers 13 residues. Trimming removed 0 bases from V and 5 bases from J, with 9 bases in between. CDR3 in DNA: TGTGCCAGCAGCTTGGTTGCGGGGAACGAGCAGTACTTC. Protein sequence: CASSLVAGNEQYF.

The rearrangement links TRBV6-5 to TRBJ1-3, with no clear D. The CDR3 loop spans 14 amino acids. Germline V gene sequence: CDR1 MNHEY, CDR2 SVGAGI. The V and J ends lost 4 bases and 4 bases respectively, with 11 bases between them. The CDR3 DNA is TGTGCCAGCAGTTCCACGTACACGGGAAACACCATATATTTT. Protein sequence: CASSSTYTGNTIYF.

The rearrangement joins TRBV2 to TRBJ1-1; the match to TRBD1 covers 7 bases. CDR3 size: 15 residues. The germline CDR1 and CDR2 sequences are SNHLY and FYNNEI. The ends lost 6 bases at V and 3 bases at J; junction bases unmatched: 10. The DNA of the CDR3 is TGTGCCAGCAGCCGACAGGGAACAACGGACACTGAAGCTTTCTTT. This codes for CASSRQGTTDTEAFF.

The chain uses TRBV6-1 and TRBJ1-5; a possible D gene is TRBD1 (6 bases). The CDR3 consists of 13 residues. From germline, CDR1 is MNHNS and CDR2 SASEGT. V was shortened by 8 bases and J by 5 bases, with 13 bases between the two germline ends. CDR3 DNA sequence: TGTGCCAGCGGTAGGGGGATCGATCAGCCCCAGCATTTT. As protein: CASGRGIDQPQHF.

This clone was seen a handful of times. The J gene is TRBJ2-1, the V gene TRBV6-4; TRBD2 matches at 12 bases. The V and J ends lost 0 bases and 7 bases, in that order; junction bases with no gene match: 4. Germline CDR1 reads MRHNA; CDR2 reads SNTAGT. The CDR3 runs to 16 residues. CDR3 sequence reads: CASSDSRTSGVNEQFF. The CDR3 DNA sequence: TGTGCCAGCAGTGACTCTAGGACTAGCGGGGTGAATGAGCAGTTCTTC.

The rearrangement uses TRBV19 and TRBJ1-2; tentative D call: TRBD1 (6 bases). Germline V gene data show CDR1 as LNHDA and CDR2 as SQIVND (reference sequence). The CDR3 has 15 residues. Trimming shortened V by 1 base and J by 4 bases, and 13 bases separated the two germline ends. This CDR3 is CASSIAPGHPYGYTF. The CDR3, as DNA: TGTGCCAGTAGTATAGCTCCGGGACACCCCTATGGCTACACCTTC.

The chain carries TRBV14 and TRBJ1-1; the D is unclear. Looked up from germline, CDR1 is SGHDN and CDR2 is FVKESK. Trimming shortened V by 2 bases and J by 0 bases, and 4 bases separated the two germline ends. The CDR3 is 13 amino acids. The CDR3 sequence: CASSQYMNTEAFF. DNA of the CDR3: TGTGCCAGCAGCCAATATATGAACACTGAAGCTTTCTTT.

Regarding this clone: The sample contains more than one DNA sequence encoding this CDR3. The chain employs TRBV5-1 and TRBJ1-1; D unresolved. The germline gives CDR1 SGHRS, CDR2 YFSETQ. The length of the CDR3 is 14 residues. V was cut by 2 bases and J by 4 bases, with 12 bases left in between. In DNA form, the CDR3 reads TGCGCCAGCAGCTTCCCTGACCAGGCCACTGAAGCTTTCTTT. The encoded protein is CASSFPDQATEAFF.

This chain links TRBV4-3 with TRBJ1-4, with D tentatively TRBD1 (5 bases). The CDR3 covers 15 residues. Germline values: CDR1 LGHNA, CDR2 YSLEER. V shed 4 bases and J shed 5 bases, with 14 bases lying between them. CDR3 nucleotides: TGCGCCAGCAGCCCGTCGGTGGGGCTCAATGAAAAACTGTTTTTT. This gives the protein CASSPSVGLNEKLFF.

The V call is TRBV5-6, the J call TRBJ1-1, with 8 bases lining up with TRBD1. V trimming: 0 bases; J trimming: 13 bases; junction bases outside the gene matches: 20. CDR1 is SGHDT, CDR2 YYEEEE, per germline. CDR3 size: 17 residues. CDR3 nucleotide sequence: TGTGCCAGCAGCTTGGGACAAAATTGGGGACAGGACTCACCGGGTTTCTTT. It specifies CASSLGQNWGQDSPGFF.

The genes are TRBV10-2 and TRBJ2-7, with 8 bases identical to TRBD1. The CDR3 spans 16 residues. The V segment lost 6 bases and the J segment 0 bases; nucleotides outside the gene matches: 10. Germline values: CDR1 WSHSY, CDR2 SAAADI. Here the CDR3 DNA reads TGCGCCAGCAGCAGAGGGACAGGTTTCCTCTCCTACGAGCAGTACTTC. Translating it yields CASSRGTGFLSYEQYF.

The chain combines TRBV6-1 with TRBJ2-5, with 9 bases identical to TRBD2. Germline V gene lookup returns CDR1 MNHNS and CDR2 SASEGT. After removal of 1 base from V and 5 bases from J, the junction contained 5 bases not matched to a gene. The CDR3 covers 15 residues. The CDR3 DNA sequence: TGTGCCAGCAGTGAAGAGGCGGGGGGGCTGGAGACCCAGTACTTC. It translates to CASSEEAGGLETQYF.

The J gene is TRBJ1-1, the V gene TRBV7-2, with no clear D. The CDR3 has 13 amino acids. Trimming removed 0 bases at V and 3 bases at J, with 5 bases between. Germline lookup yields CDR1 SGHTA and CDR2 FQGNSA. CDR3 in DNA: TGTGCCAGCAGCTTAGCAGAGTACACTGAAGCTTTCTTT. Translating gives CASSLAEYTEAFF.

The chain recombines TRBV11-2 with TRBJ2-2; tentatively, D is TRBD2 (6 bases). This CDR3 contains 17 residues. The ends were cut back, 5 bases at V and 2 bases at J, with 18 bases in the middle. Germline-derived CDR1 and CDR2 are SGHAT and FQNNGV. CDR3 sequence (DNA): TGTGCCAGCAGCAAGAGGGGCGGGGCGTCTAACACCGGGGAGCTGTTTTTT. It translates to CASSKRGGASNTGELFF.

This chain joins TRBV7-9 and TRBJ2-5; 8 bases fit TRBD2. V shed 5 bases and J 5 bases; nucleotides not matched to a gene: 7. The CDR3 spans 14 residues. Germline lookup yields CDR1 SEHNR and CDR2 FQNEAQ (reference sequence). The CDR3, as DNA: TGTGCCAGCAGCCCAGCGGGGGCGGTCGAGACCCAGTACTTC. Residues: CASSPAGAVETQYF.

The gene calls are TRBV29-1 and TRBJ1-1, with TRBD1 matching 9 bases. From germline, CDR1 is SQVTM and CDR2 ANQGSEA. J was trimmed by 4 bases and V by 6 bases; bases with no gene match: 9. This CDR3 spans 14 amino acids. The CDR3 nucleotides are TGCAGCGTCGATCGGGACAGGGAAAGCACTGAAGCTTTCTTT. Its protein is CSVDRDRESTEAFF.

The count of this clone is one. The chain recombines TRBV6-5 with TRBJ2-5; 7 bases match TRBD2. Germline CDR1 reads MNHEY; CDR2 reads SVGAGI. The CDR3 totals 16 residues. V shed 0 bases and J 5 bases; nucleotides not matched to a gene: 9. The DNA for the CDR3 is TGTGCCAGCAGTTACTCGACACTAGCGTGGAAGGAGACCCAGTACTTC. It translates to CASSYSTLAWKETQYF.

This chain connects TRBV2 to TRBJ2-2; perhaps TRBD1 as D (7 bases). Germline CDR1 SNHLY, CDR2 FYNNEI. Trimming removed 5 bases at V and 3 bases at J, with 13 bases between. The CDR3 spans 15 residues. The CDR3 region has the DNA TGTGCCAGCAGTCCAAGCAGGGGGGACACCGGGGAGCTGTTTTTT. It translates to CASSPSRGDTGELFF.

The chain uses TRBV7-6 and TRBJ2-1, with D tentatively TRBD2 (6 bases). The germline gives CDR1 SGHVS, CDR2 FNYEAQ. The CDR3 runs to 14 residues. V was trimmed by 5 bases and J by 6 bases, leaving 14 bases between them. CDR3 protein: CASSGYRESNEQFF. The CDR3 DNA sequence: TGTGCCAGCAGCGGTTACCGGGAGAGCAATGAGCAGTTCTTC.